What follows describes a single T cell receptor (beta chain). Its recognized antigen is unknown. Qualities for individual bases were not recorded, and no much larger clone is one base off. The meaning of the sample's time point label: persistent/refractory GD, antithyroid drugs over 5 years with positive TRAb. RNA was extracted from PBMCs in TRIzol for both TCR sequencing and RNA sequencing. The diagnosis of Graves' disease was made according to American Thyroid Association guidelines. Patients were recruited from an endocrinology department in Xi'an, China. From each patient, approximately 10 milliliters of peripheral blood was collected into an EDTA anticoagulant tube. Ficoll Paque Plus density gradient separation was used to isolate PBMCs, and no additional T cell sorting was done. An Agilent 2100 Bioanalyzer and agarose gel were used to check RNA quality, while a NanoDrop 2000 measured RNA concentration.

The germline ends are 13 bases apart after V is trimmed by 3 bases and J by 5 bases. Based on the germline V gene (reference sequence), the CDR1 and CDR2 sequences are GTSNPN and SVGIG. Its CDR3 holds 13 amino acids, cysteine through phenylalanine. Here the CDR3 DNA is all that survives: 39 bases in frame from base 1. These data are taken from a study of regulatory T cells in long-lasting Graves disease (dated by TCRdb to the early 2020s). About the study as a whole: To count as having persistent Graves' disease, a patient had to have received antithyroid drug treatment for over 5 years with TSH receptor autoantibodies remaining persistently positive. Persistent Graves' disease patients in the clinical cohort had taken antithyroid drugs for roughly 10 years on average. The study was registered as a clinical trial and conducted in China. Peripheral blood TCR sequencing and RNA sequencing compared persistent Graves' disease patients with newly diagnosed Graves' disease patients. A total of around 35 samples underwent TCR sequencing, from some 13 patients with persistent Graves' disease and about 20 patients with newly diagnosed Graves' disease.

The library was made by multiplex PCR. Sequencing instrument: Illumina HiSeq 4000. iRepertoire HTBI primers and Arm-PCR amplification of CDR3 regions were used to construct TCR beta libraries. Gel purification was performed on PCR products prior to sequencing. On the authors' methods: Across samples, some 62 TRBV and approximately 15 TRBJ segments were identified and used for gene usage analysis of CDR3 amino acid clonotypes. COPE and FqMerger were used to merge filtered high-quality paired reads into contigs. BLAST was used to align contigs to IMGT TRBV, TRBD and TRBJ reference genes, and CDR3 was defined according to IMGT. Highly expanded clones were defined as clonotypes with a frequency above 0.1%. Repertoire diversity was measured by Shannon entropy, and V-J evenness by the Gini coefficient. A clonotype was considered public if more than one individual shared it. TCRdb reprocessing: public reads trimmed at Q25 with fastp, clones called with MiXCR, in-frame beta chains kept. Each record represents a unique CDR3 protein, reported with the most common genes and DNA among its rows. These V and J calls derive from TCRdb rather than the authors' analysis. The sample has some 420,000 distinct CDR3 sequences on record, less than 25% of them singletons. Around 13% of the sample belongs to the ten largest clones.

Results the study describes overall, beyond this receptor: Because the primary lesion, thyroid tissue, could not be accessed, the study looked at peripheral blood alone. Sequencing and analysis were restricted to the TCR beta chain. More public clonotypes were shared among persistent patients (2,741) than among newly diagnosed patients (roughly 1,000). Preferential use of TRBV28, TRBJ1-2 and TRBJ2-5 was observed in persistent disease, whereas TRBV20-1 and TRBJ2-1 were favored in newly diagnosed disease. Compared with newly diagnosed patients, persistent Graves' disease patients had lower TCR Shannon entropy and fewer highly expanded clones, which suggests clonal expansion. As a limitation, the authors acknowledged that the small sample size may reduce accuracy.

The material sequenced was peripheral blood mononuclear cells (PBMCs), taken when the disease was refractory, from a patient treated with antithyroid drugs. The sequence came from a female donor with Graves disease. Here the chain combines TRBV30 and TRBJ1-2; the D gene is perhaps TRBD1, on 5 matching bases. CDR3 sequence: CAWRPGTEYGYTF. The nucleotide sequence is given as TGTGCCTGGAGACCCGGGACTGAGTATGGCTACACCTTC.